The 5 T cell receptor beta chains given below trace back to one sample, sequenced in a study of Graves' ophthalmopathy and Graves' hyperthyroidism. Amplified material comprised TCR beta CDR3 regions derived from RNA transcripts. In the first round, RT-PCR was carried out with HTBI primers, and a multiplex PCR formed the second round. TCRdb used MiXCR to reprocess the multiplex PCR reads, holding one entry per CDR3 protein. The sample contains 350,000 to 450,000 distinct CDR3 sequences, roughly 21% of which appear only once. Input material: peripheral blood. Every receptor here comes from a woman between 18 and 30 years old with stable Graves' hyperthyroidism.

This clonotype was recorded many times. The J gene is TRBJ1-2, the V gene TRBV11-2; D is perhaps TRBD1 (5 bases). CDR3 size: 16 residues. Germline CDR1 is SGHAT and CDR2 is FQNNGV. Trimming removed 0 bases from V and 5 bases from J, with 16 bases in between. The CDR3 reads CASSLDRWQGPYGYTF. The CDR3 DNA reads as TGTGCCAGCAGCTTAGATCGGTGGCAGGGACCGTATGGCTACACCTTC.

This clonotype was picked up many times. The V and J genes are TRBV20-1 and TRBJ2-2, with unresolved D. Germline V lookup: CDR1 DFQATT, CDR2 SNEGSKA (reference sequence). V lost 5 bases and J lost 5, with 6 bases in between. The CDR3 length is 11 residues. DNA for the CDR3: TGCAGTGCTGAGGAGACCGGGGAGCTGTTTTTT. This encodes CSAEETGELFF.

This rearrangement joins TRBV6-1 to TRBJ2-2, with 7 bases matching TRBD2. The ends lost 3 bases at V and 4 bases at J; junction bases unmatched: 11. The CDR3 is 17 residues long. Germline CDR1 reads MNHNS; CDR2 reads SASEGT. The CDR3, as DNA: TGTGCCAGCAGTGATGGATGGGGGGGAACGGGCACCGGGGAGCTGTTTTTT. Protein sequence: CASSDGWGGTGTGELFF.

This clonotype appeared many times. The J gene is TRBJ1-5, the V gene TRBV20-1; 9 bases align to TRBD1. CDR1 is DFQATT and CDR2 is SNEGSKA in the germline V gene (reference sequence). The CDR3 sequence is 17 residues long. Trimming at V came to 3 bases and at J to 2 bases, leaving 11 bases not matched to a gene. The CDR3 sequence is CSARGDRGITGNQPQHF. In nucleotides, the CDR3 is TGCAGTGCTAGGGGCGACAGGGGGATTACGGGCAATCAGCCCCAGCATTTT.

This clonotype was recorded many times. The genes are TRBV12-3 or TRBV12-4 and TRBJ1-1; D uncertain. The CDR3 length is 12 residues. Trimming shortened V by 6 bases and J by 0 bases, and 5 bases separated the two germline ends. The CDR3 reads CASRMMNTEAFF. CDR3 coding DNA: TGTGCCAGCAGGATGATGAACACTGAAGCTTTCTTT.